Listed below are T cell receptor beta chains from one sample, sequenced in a study of shared clonotypes between healthy human individuals. Profiling relied on immunoSEQ multiplex PCR, and the TCRdb table lists in-frame clones only, not all of them. The table records about 800,000 clones, 90% to 98% of them present only once. The sequencing sample was made of naive CD8+ T cells sorted from blood. The receptors shown here come from a man aged 30 to 45 in good health. Both conserved end residues are part of each CDR3. D genes are given only for firm matches. The size field is filled for only some rows; it gives once, few, many or a size class.

NA	TRBV5-1	TRBD1	TRBJ2-6	TGCGCCAGCAGCTTCCTGGACAGGGCTGGGGCCAACGTCCTGACTTTC	CASSFLDRAGANVLTF
NA	TRBV7-9	NA	TRBJ2-1	TGTGCCAGCAGGCGGGTCAATGAGCAGTTCTTC	CASRRVNEQFF
NA	TRBV7-9	NA	TRBJ2-1	TGTGCCAGCAGCTACCCGGAAGGGGGGGATCCGAGCTCCTACAATGAGCAGTTCTTC	CASSYPEGGDPSSYNEQFF
NA	TRBV15	TRBD2	TRBJ2-7	TGTGCCACCAGCAGAGATTTACTAGCGGGAGTCTACGAACAGTACTTC	CATSRDLLAGVYEQYF
NA	TRBV7-9	TRBD2	TRBJ2-7	TGTGCCAGCAGCCCGAGGACTAGCGGGAGTGGCCCCTACGAGCAGTACTTC	CASSPRTSGSGPYEQYF
NA	TRBV5-1	NA	TRBJ2-7	TGCGCCAGCACAGGACGAACTAACTACGAGCAGTACTTC	CASTGRTNYEQYF
NA	TRBV9	TRBD1	TRBJ2-3	TGTGCCAGCAGCGCGGGACAGCGTATCTACACAGATACGCAGTATTTT	CASSAGQRIYTDTQYF
NA	TRBV7-6	NA	TRBJ1-3	TGTGCCAGCAGCTCCAGGGATCTCTCTGGAAACACCATATATTTT	CASSSRDLSGNTIYF
NA	TRBV5-4	TRBD2	TRBJ2-7	TGTGCCAGCAGCTTGGATCTAGCGGGAGAAGCCATGGATTCGCAGTACTTC	CASSLDLAGEAMDSQYF
NA	TRBV28	NA	TRBJ2-5	TGTGCCAGCAGCCACCAACAAACCCAAGAGACCCAGTACTTC	CASSHQQTQETQYF
NA	TRBV27	TRBD1	TRBJ1-1	TGTGCCAGCAGTTCACAGGGGCGCATGAACACTGAAGCTTTCTTT	CASSSQGRMNTEAFF
NA	TRBV5-6	NA	TRBJ2-2	TGTGCCAGCAGGGCCGGGACACTGACCCCGAACACCGGGGAGCTGTTTTTT	CASRAGTLTPNTGELFF
NA	TRBV30	TRBD2	TRBJ2-1	TGTGCCTGGAGTGTAGGACTAGCGGGAGTAAATGAGCAGTTCTTC	CAWSVGLAGVNEQFF
once	TRBV7-6	NA	TRBJ2-7	TGTGCCAGCAGCTTAGTCAGGGAGTTTCTCGACGAGCAGTACTTC	CASSLVREFLDEQYF
NA	TRBV5-4	NA	TRBJ1-2	TGTGCCAGCAGCCCCGGAGGGCACTATGGCTACACCTTC	CASSPGGHYGYTF
NA	TRBV6-1	NA	TRBJ1-5	TGTGCCAGCGGGGAAAGGGGAGGCAATCAGCCCCAGCATTTT	CASGERGGNQPQHF
NA	TRBV29-1	TRBD2	TRBJ2-7	TGCAGCGTTCCACTAGCGGACAACTCCTACGAGCAGTACTTC	CSVPLADNSYEQYF
NA	TRBV6-5	NA	TRBJ2-7	TGTGCCAGCAGAGATAGCTCCTACGAGCAGTACTTC	CASRDSSYEQYF
NA	TRBV28	NA	TRBJ2-7	TGTGCCAGCAGTTTAAGAATCGGTGAGGGTCCAGGGAGAGCCTACGAGCAGTACTTC	CASSLRIGEGPGRAYEQYF
once	TRBV7-8	NA	TRBJ2-1	TGTGCCAGCAGCTCGCCGACCTATGAGCAGTTCTTC	CASSSPTYEQFF
once	TRBV4-1	NA	TRBJ1-5	TGCGCCAGCAGCCAAGTCCAGGGGAATCAGCCCCAGCATTTT	CASSQVQGNQPQHF
NA	TRBV7-9	TRBD2	TRBJ2-1	TGTGCCAGCAGCAAAGACAGCGGGGAAAACAATGAGCAGTTCTTC	CASSKDSGENNEQFF
once	TRBV7-9	NA	TRBJ1-1	TGTGCCAGCAGCTTCCCAGGAAACACTGAAGCTTTCTTT	CASSFPGNTEAFF
NA	TRBV4-1	NA	TRBJ2-2	TGCGCCAGCAGAGGGGCTGCGAACACCGGGGAGCTGTTTTTT	CASRGAANTGELFF
NA	TRBV27	NA	TRBJ1-5	TGTGCCAGCAGCTCGCGCGCCTGGAGCAATCAGCCCCAGCATTTT	CASSSRAWSNQPQHF
once	TRBV7-6	NA	TRBJ2-7	TGTGCCAGCAGCTTACTGGCTAACACCTACGAGCAGTACTTC	CASSLLANTYEQYF
NA	TRBV7-2	NA	TRBJ2-1	TGTGCCAGCAGCCAAAATGGGCCCCCGGTTGTTGAGCAGTTCTTC	CASSQNGPPVVEQFF
NA	TRBV14	NA	TRBJ2-7	TGTGCCAGCAGCCATATAGCCGGGACAATCTACGAGCAGTACTTC	CASSHIAGTIYEQYF
NA	TRBV7-9	NA	TRBJ2-1	TGTGCCAGCAGCTCTGTGAGCCACAATGAGCAGTTCTTC	CASSSVSHNEQFF
NA	TRBV6-5	NA	TRBJ2-7	TGTGCCAGCAGTCTAGGACAAAACTACGAGCAGTACTTC	CASSLGQNYEQYF
NA	TRBV5-1	TRBD1	TRBJ2-3	TGCGCCAGCAGCCCGGACAGGGGCCGACCCAGCACAGATACGCAGTATTTT	CASSPDRGRPSTDTQYF
NA	TRBV7-8	TRBD2	TRBJ2-1	TGTGCCAGCAGCCCCCTCGGGGGACTAGCCAACAATGAGCAGTTCTTC	CASSPLGGLANNEQFF
NA	TRBV7-9	NA	TRBJ2-1	TGTGCCAGCAGCTTAGCTGACTACTACTACAATGAGCAGTTCTTC	CASSLADYYYNEQFF
NA	TRBV30	NA	TRBJ2-2	TGTGCCTCAGTGGGGACCGGGGAGCTGTTTTTT	CASVGTGELFF
NA	TRBV2	NA	TRBJ2-7	TGTGCCAGCATAACAAGCTTCTCCTACGAGCAGTACTTC	CASITSFSYEQYF
NA	TRBV7-2	NA	TRBJ2-7	TGTGCCAGCAGCTTATCATCGAGGTCTGGGGCCTACGAGCAGTACTTC	CASSLSSRSGAYEQYF
many	TRBV11-2	TRBD2	TRBJ2-6	TGTGCCAGCAGCTTAGATTGGGGGGGAGCCAACGTCCTGACTTTC	CASSLDWGGANVLTF
NA	TRBV9	TRBD1	TRBJ2-7	TGTGCCAGCAGCGCCGGACAGGGGGACTACGAGCAGTACTTC	CASSAGQGDYEQYF
NA	TRBV28	NA	TRBJ1-2	TGTGCCAGCAGTCCGGTCAGGGGCCGACTTGGCTACACCTTC	CASSPVRGRLGYTF
NA	TRBV7-9	NA	TRBJ1-1	TGTGCCAGCAGCGGAGGAGACCTTGAAGCTTTCTTT	CASSGGDLEAFF
NA	TRBV10-3	NA	TRBJ2-3	TGTGCCATCACCACCCACAGCAGGTACTACACAGATACGCAGTATTTT	CAITTHSRYYTDTQYF
NA	TRBV7-9	NA	TRBJ2-2	TGTGCCAGCAGTCAACCGGGAACACGGTCTACCGGGGAGCTGTTTTTT	CASSQPGTRSTGELFF
NA	TRBV5-1	NA	TRBJ2-2	TGCGCCAGCAGCCCAAACTTAGTGGGGAACACCGGGGAGCTGTTTTTT	CASSPNLVGNTGELFF